Presented here are 30 T cell receptor beta chains from one specimen sequenced in a study of T cells after yellow fever vaccination. TCRdb reprocessed the 5' RACE reads with MiXCR, giving one entry per CDR3 protein. The data hold some 300,000 distinct CDR3 sequences, with 7% to 10% observed a single time. Sequencing was performed on PBMCs, taken around 45 days after the first yellow fever vaccination. These receptors came from a man younger than 35 who received the YFV17D yellow fever vaccine.

The chain is built from TRBV4-1 and TRBJ1-1; no clear D gene. Looked up from germline, CDR1 is MGHRA and CDR2 is YSYEKL. There are 14 residues in the CDR3. The V gene lost 2 bases and the J gene lost 7 bases, with 14 bases spanning the gap. The CDR3 reads CASSQPRRPIEAFF. The CDR3 bases are TGCGCCAGCAGCCAACCAAGACGACCGATTGAAGCTTTCTTT.

This clonotype was picked up a small number of times. The V gene is TRBV7-2, the J gene TRBJ2-7; the match to TRBD2 covers 7 bases. Looked up from germline, CDR1 is SGHTA and CDR2 is FQGNSA. The CDR3 length is 14 residues. The ends lost 4 bases at V and 5 bases at J; junction bases unmatched: 8. CDR3 sequence: CASSSNGGENEQYV. The CDR3 DNA follows: TGTGCCAGCAGCTCAAATGGGGGGGAGAACGAGCAGTACGTC.

This clonotype was seen a handful of times. Here the CDR3 reads CASSYIQNTEAFF. CDR3 DNA: TGTGCCAGCAGTTACATACAGAACACTGAAGCTTTCTTT. V usage is TRBV6-5 and J usage is TRBJ1-1, with D unclear. The germline V and J ends were trimmed by 2 bases and 1 base, with 5 bases remaining between them. Germline CDR1 MNHEY, CDR2 SVGAGI. This CDR3 is built from 13 residues.

In this sample, this clonotype turned up a few times. The chain employs TRBV7-2 and TRBJ1-2; D remains ambiguous. The V and J ends lost 5 bases and 8 bases respectively, with 15 bases between them. CDR3 length: 13 amino acids. In germline, CDR1 is SGHTA, CDR2 FQGNSA. CDR3 nucleotides: TGTGCCAGCAGCGCCGGGCTTCCGCCGGGCTACACCTTC. Encoded protein: CASSAGLPPGYTF.

This sequence joins TRBV20-1 and TRBJ1-6; possibly TRBD1 for D (5 bases). The germline V gene encodes CDR1 DFQATT and CDR2 SNEGSKA (reference sequence). The CDR3 runs to 13 residues. V shed 2 bases and J shed 8 bases, with 10 bases lying between them. The CDR3 sequence is CSARPGGDSPLHF. CDR3 bases: TGCAGTGCTAGACCAGGAGGGGATTCACCCCTCCACTTT.

This clonotype was counted ten times or more. V usage is TRBV7-2 and J usage is TRBJ2-5; tentative D call: TRBD2 (6 bases). Germline V lookup: CDR1 SGHTA, CDR2 FQGNSA. V lost 4 bases and J 3 bases, leaving 12 bases between the germline ends. The CDR3 covers 14 residues. CDR3 in DNA: TGTGCCAGCAGCTCCCGGGTAGCGGAAGAGACCCAGTACTTC. It is translated as CASSSRVAEETQYF.

The chain carries TRBV12-3 or TRBV12-4 and TRBJ2-5; possible D gene TRBD1, 5 bases. The V end lost 5 bases, the J end lost 5 bases, and 12 bases lay between the germline ends. The CDR3 length is 13 residues. DNA of the CDR3: TGTGCCAGCAGTCCACAGGCTCGTGAGACCCAGTACTTC. Translating gives CASSPQARETQYF.

In DNA form, the CDR3 reads TGCGCCAGCAGCAAAACAGGGGAGAACACTGAAGCTTTCTTT. The encoded protein is CASSKTGENTEAFF. The V call is TRBV5-1, the J call TRBJ1-1; the match to TRBD1 covers 7 bases. CDR1 is SGHRS and CDR2 is YFSETQ in the germline V gene. The CDR3 loop spans 14 amino acids. The V and J ends lost 4 bases and 1 base, in that order; junction bases with no gene match: 4.

The chain combines TRBV5-1 with TRBJ1-2, with TRBD1 as a possible D gene (6 bases). There are 14 residues in the CDR3. The germline V gene has CDR1 SGHRS and CDR2 YFSETQ. Trimming took 0 bases from V and 6 from J, leaving 12 bases between them. Here the CDR3 reads CASSLGTGRDGYTF. Here the CDR3 DNA reads TGCGCCAGCAGCTTGGGAACAGGGAGGGATGGCTACACCTTC.

The chain joins TRBV4-2 to TRBJ1-5; possibly TRBD1 for D (5 bases). The CDR3 spans 15 residues. V gave up 2 bases and J gave up 0 bases, with 8 bases separating them. Germline CDR1 LGHNA, CDR2 YNFKEQ. CDR3 sequence (DNA): TGTGCCAGCAGCCAACTAGGGGATAGCAATCAGCCCCAGCATTTT. This encodes CASSQLGDSNQPQHF.

This clonotype has a handful of counts. The rearrangement joins TRBV15 to TRBJ2-7; unclear D gene. Trimming removed 0 bases at V and 1 base at J, with 7 bases between. Germline lookup yields CDR1 LNHNV and CDR2 YYDKDF (reference sequence). The CDR3 loop spans 14 amino acids. CDR3: CATSRDDNSYEQYF. Here the CDR3 DNA reads TGTGCCACCAGCAGAGACGACAATTCCTACGAGCAGTACTTC.

This clonotype was seen more than once but under ten times. V gene TRBV6-2 or TRBV6-3 combines with J gene TRBJ2-3; 11 bases are shared with TRBD2. V shed 6 bases, J shed 6 bases, and the junction held 11 bases outside the gene matches. The V gene's germline CDR1 is MNHEY and CDR2 SVGEGT. This CDR3 contains 16 residues. CDR3 protein: CASSRTSGLIRDTQYF. The CDR3 nucleotides read TGTGCCAGCAGCCGGACTAGCGGGCTCATAAGGGATACGCAGTATTTT.

Ten or more counts support this clonotype. The genes are TRBV6-6 and TRBJ2-5; 8 nucleotides line up with TRBD2. The trim removed 8 bases at V and 7 bases at J, leaving 6 bases unmatched. Germline assignment: CDR1 MNHNY and CDR2 SVGAGI (reference sequence). This CDR3 has 12 residues. The CDR3: CASRSGGGTQYF. The CDR3 nucleotides are TGTGCCAGCCGAAGCGGGGGTGGGACCCAGTACTTC.

In this sample, this clonotype turned up a few times. V and J are TRBV5-6 and TRBJ2-2, with 9 positions matching TRBD1. The CDR3 consists of 19 residues. V was pared by 3 bases and J by 0 bases, with 12 bases of the junction left unmatched. Germline lookup yields CDR1 SGHDT and CDR2 YYEEEE. The CDR3 nucleotides read TGTGCCAGCAGCTCCCGTTCAGGACAGGGGTACACGAACACCGGGGAGCTGTTTTTT. Protein sequence: CASSSRSGQGYTNTGELFF. Looking up the rest from reference TRBV5-6 and TRBJ2-2 gives the full variable domain: DAGVTQSPTHLIKTRGQQVTLRCSPKSGHDTVSWYQQALGQGPQFIFQYYEEEERQRGNFPDRFSGHQFPNYSSELNVNALLLGDSALYLCASSSRSGQGYTNTGELFFGEGSRLTVL.

This clonotype turned up a few times. The CDR3 bases are TGCGCCAGCAGCCAAGCCGGGACAGGGGAAGCTTTCTTT. Its translation: CASSQAGTGEAFF. The chain links TRBV4-3 to TRBJ1-1, with 9 bases matching TRBD1. Germline loops: CDR1 LGHNA, CDR2 YSLEER. The junction had 2 bases not matched to a gene; V was cut back by 1 base and J by 8 bases. This CDR3 is 13 amino acids long.

This clonotype was found many times. The CDR3 region has the DNA TGCGCCAGCAGCTTGGCCGTGGAAGCGAACACTGAAGCTTTCTTT. This gives the protein CASSLAVEANTEAFF. The chain recombines TRBV5-1 with TRBJ1-1; D not resolved. The CDR3 runs to 15 residues. With 0 bases removed from V and 1 base from J, the gap between germline ends came to 10 bases. Germline CDR1 and CDR2: SGHRS and YFSETQ.

This chain connects TRBV20-1 to TRBJ2-5, with D possibly TRBD2 on 7 matching bases. The germline gives CDR1 DFQATT, CDR2 SNEGSKA (reference sequence). Trimming left V 6 bases short and J 0 bases short, with 14 bases between. This CDR3 spans 14 amino acids. The chain's CDR3 is CSAGGGANQETQYF. The CDR3 coding sequence is TGCAGTGCAGGGGGGGGGGCCAACCAAGAGACCCAGTACTTC.

This clonotype was seen at least ten times. V gene TRBV2 combines with J gene TRBJ2-5; no definite D call. V was trimmed by 3 bases and J by 5 bases, leaving 13 bases between them. The CDR3 runs 14 residues. Looked up from germline, CDR1 is SNHLY and CDR2 is FYNNEI. This CDR3 is CASSENGRKETQYF. In DNA form, the CDR3 reads TGTGCCAGCAGTGAGAATGGAAGGAAGGAGACCCAGTACTTC. Supplemented by reference TRBV2 and TRBJ2-5, the full variable domain reads EPEVTQTPSHQVTQMGQEVILRCVPISNHLYFYWYRQILGQKVEFLVSFYNNEISEKSEIFDDQFSVERPDGSNFTLKIRSTKLEDSAMYFCASSENGRKETQYFGPGTRLLVL.

This clonotype showed up just a few times. The chain recombines TRBV5-1 with TRBJ2-7; 10 bases align to TRBD2. The CDR3 contains 16 residues. Germline loops: CDR1 SGHRS, CDR2 YFSETQ. V shed 2 bases and J 6 bases; nucleotides not matched to a gene: 11. The CDR3 DNA reads TGCGCCAGCAGCTTAAGCGGGGGGGCCGAGATCGGCGAGCAGTACTTC. Encoded protein: CASSLSGGAEIGEQYF.

The rearrangement joins TRBV5-6 to TRBJ2-3; D may be TRBD1 or TRBD2 (5 bases each). V lost 3 bases and J lost 6, with 14 bases in between. The CDR3 is made up of 14 amino acids. The germline V gene has CDR1 SGHDT and CDR2 YYEEEE. The CDR3 region is CASSSGTHADTQYF. CDR3 DNA: TGTGCCAGCAGCTCCGGGACCCACGCGGATACGCAGTATTTT.

In this sample, this clonotype turned up many times. The chain links TRBV7-2 to TRBJ1-1; D is unresolved. Trimming left V 2 bases short and J 1 base short, with 14 bases between. This CDR3 spans 16 amino acids. Germline V CDR1 and CDR2: SGHTA, FQGNSA. The CDR3 DNA reads as TGTGCCAGCAGCTTAATGACCCCCTCAGAGAACACTGAAGCTTTCTTT. Translating it yields CASSLMTPSENTEAFF.

This chain joins TRBV7-9 and TRBJ1-1; D is uncertain. The germline V gene encodes CDR1 SEHNR and CDR2 FQNEAQ (reference sequence). There are 11 residues in the CDR3. Trimming removed 3 bases from V and 6 bases from J, with 5 bases in between. The CDR3 spells CASSFSAEAFF. CDR3 coding DNA: TGTGCCAGCAGCTTTTCGGCTGAAGCTTTCTTT.

This clonotype was counted ten times or more. The chain links TRBV5-1 to TRBJ2-5, with 8 bases identical to TRBD1. The CDR3 runs 18 residues. Germline lookup yields CDR1 SGHRS and CDR2 YFSETQ. The V gene end was trimmed by 4 bases and the J gene end by 4 bases; junction bases not matched to a gene: 18. CDR3 in DNA: TGCGCCAGCAGCCCGAAGGGACAGGCCCTGAGTACGGGAGAGACCCAGTACTTC. Translation gives CASSPKGQALSTGETQYF. The whole variable domain, remainder taken from reference TRBV5-1 and TRBJ2-5, is KAGVTQTPRYLIKTRGQQVTLSCSPISGHRSVSWYQQTPGQGLQFLFEYFSETQRNKGNFPGRFSGRQFSNSRSEMNVSTLELGDSALYLCASSPKGQALSTGETQYFGPGTRLLVL.

This sequence joins TRBV24-1 and TRBJ1-2; weak D call: TRBD1 (5 bases). In germline, CDR1 is KGHDR, CDR2 SFDVKD. The CDR3 is 19 amino acids. The germline V and J ends were trimmed by 0 bases and 0 bases, with 19 bases remaining between them. CDR3: CATSDLVRDPGCANYGYTF. The CDR3 DNA sequence: TGTGCCACCAGTGATTTGGTCCGGGACCCCGGATGCGCTAACTATGGCTACACCTTC.

The chain joins TRBV20-1 to TRBJ2-7; 10 bases line up with TRBD2. Germline assignment: CDR1 DFQATT and CDR2 SNEGSKA (reference sequence). The CDR3 is made up of 15 amino acids. Trimming at V came to 0 bases and at J to 4 bases, leaving 6 bases not matched to a gene. CDR3 loop: CSARDTLAGRYEQYV. As DNA, the CDR3 is TGCAGTGCTAGAGATACACTAGCGGGGCGGTACGAGCAGTACGTC.

The chain has TRBV19 and TRBJ2-2; weak D call: TRBD1 (6 bases). V lost 5 bases and J 2 bases, leaving 15 bases between the germline ends. The CDR3 is 16 amino acids. From germline, CDR1 is LNHDA and CDR2 SQIVND (reference sequence). CDR3 DNA sequence: TGTGCCAGTAGTGCCCCCTCCGGGACAAACACCGGGGAGCTGTTTTTT. Its protein is CASSAPSGTNTGELFF.

This chain uses TRBV28 with TRBJ2-1, with D uncertain. The CDR3 is made up of 12 amino acids. V lost 3 bases and J 9 bases, leaving 9 bases between the germline ends. Germline CDR1 is MDHEN and CDR2 is SYDVKM. The CDR3 protein is CASSFPIGEQFF. As DNA, the CDR3 is TGTGCCAGCAGTTTCCCAATCGGTGAGCAGTTCTTC.

This clonotype showed up just a few times. This chain connects TRBV7-9 to TRBJ2-5; 7 bases align to TRBD1. The CDR3 consists of 12 residues. The ends lost 7 bases at V and 5 bases at J; junction bases unmatched: 4. The V gene's germline CDR1 is SEHNR and CDR2 FQNEAQ (reference sequence). DNA of the CDR3: TGTGCCAGCACCGGCAGGGGGGAGACCCAGTACTTC. It yields the protein CASTGRGETQYF.

V and J are TRBV25-1 and TRBJ2-2; D ambiguous. Germline CDR1 MGHDK, CDR2 SYGVNS. The ends were cut back, 5 bases at V and 1 base at J, with 11 bases in the middle. This CDR3 is 15 amino acids long. The chain's CDR3 is CASSWADLNTGELFF. CDR3 in DNA: TGTGCCAGCAGTTGGGCAGACTTGAACACCGGGGAGCTGTTTTTT.

Ten or more counts support this clonotype. V and J are TRBV7-2 and TRBJ1-2, with TRBD1 identical over 7 bases. V lost 1 base, J lost 3 bases, and 2 bases stayed unmatched. Germline V gene lookup returns CDR1 SGHTA and CDR2 FQGNSA. The CDR3 spans 14 residues. In DNA, the CDR3 is TGTGCCAGCAGCTTAGTTGGGACAGACTATGGCTACACCTTC. This codes for CASSLVGTDYGYTF.